This T cell receptor (beta chain) was sequenced during a study of glioma-infiltrating T cells after dendritic cell vaccination. Study overall: Treatment, given 2003 to 2012, was autologous tumor lysate-pulsed dendritic cell vaccination. Autologous tumor lysate was loaded overnight onto monocyte-derived dendritic cells grown 6 to 7 days with IL-4 and GM-CSF.

Profiling relied on immunoSEQ multiplex PCR, and the TCRdb table lists in-frame clones only, not all of them. The sample shows some 99,000 clones, 75% to 90% of them seen only once. The CDR3 runs to 14 residues. Trimming pared 5 bases from V and 1 base from J, leaving 11 bases between. The germline CDR1 and CDR2 sequences are SEHNR and FQNEAQ (reference sequence). Indicated time point: after dendritic cell vaccination, including at tumor progression/relapse. Selection required adequate fresh-frozen tumor tissue plus more than two years' survival data. Blood PBMC samples: pre-vaccination, two weeks post third vaccination, and at tumor progression.

The sample consisted of blood, taken after dendritic cell vaccination. The V call is TRBV7-9, the J call TRBJ1-1, with unresolved D. This receptor was identified in a human donor with glioblastoma. In DNA, the CDR3 is TGTGCCAGCAGCATGGACGGGAGGAACACTGAAGCTTTCTTT. This translates into CASSMDGRNTEAFF.